This T cell receptor (beta chain) was sequenced in a study of cytomegalovirus exposure and HLA in healthy donors. Study observations and caveats: A later analysis linked a missense DCLRE1C variant to TCR beta V- and J-gene trimming. A later analysis reportedly found that, within productive TCRs, an Asian-associated ancestry cluster had fewer N-insertions than the mean observed across the roughly 610 donors.

All the people who gave samples were healthy bone marrow donors. Germline loops: CDR1 SGDLS, CDR2 YYNGEE. The CDR3 runs 16 residues. V gave up 3 bases and J gave up 2 bases, with 15 bases separating them. A note on this clone: Its matching antigen is unknown.

The primer mix had 60 Vbeta and 13 Jbeta primers. The protocol was immunoSEQ multiplex PCR, while the TCRdb copy is restricted to in-frame clones and leaves out a portion. The table shows some 150,000 clones, with roughly 79% occurring only once. This receptor was obtained from a woman in her forties or fifties in good health and CMV-seronegative. Material for sequencing was PBMCs. V is TRBV9 and J is TRBJ2-1; D possibly corresponds to TRBD2 (5 bases). Here the CDR3 reads CASSGAPLVAYNEQFF. As DNA, the CDR3 is TGTGCCAGCAGCGGAGCCCCACTAGTGGCCTACAATGAGCAGTTCTTC.